These 15 T cell receptor beta chains were all obtained from the same sample, sequenced in a study of shared clonotypes between healthy human individuals. Only in-frame clones appear in the TCRdb table, and some are missing; sequencing was by immunoSEQ multiplex PCR. This table has 2 million to 3 million clones, 93% appearing once. Sequenced: naive CD4+ T cells from PBMCs. Subset meaning: CD45RA+ positively selected. The receptors derive from a man between 18 and 35 years old in good health. Some clones in this sample may be carry-over from other donors' samples.

Points on this clone: The same CDR3 can be traced to other DNA sequences in this sample. The chain employs TRBV19 and TRBJ1-5; 7 nucleotides agree with TRBD1. Germline V gives CDR1 LNHDA, CDR2 SQIVND (reference sequence). The CDR3 loop spans 13 amino acids. After removal of 3 bases from V and 7 bases from J, the junction contained 3 bases not matched to a gene. The CDR3: CASSITGVQPQHF. For the CDR3, the DNA is TGTGCCAGTAGTATTACAGGGGTACAGCCCCAGCATTTT.

The chain links TRBV15 to TRBJ2-3, with D unresolved. V was cut by 3 bases and J by 0 bases, with 10 bases left in between. CDR3 length: 15 residues. Looked up from germline, CDR1 is LNHNV and CDR2 is YYDKDF (reference sequence). The CDR3: CATSSLGQSTDTQYF. The CDR3 nucleotides are TGTGCCACCAGCAGCCTAGGGCAAAGCACAGATACGCAGTATTTT.

The gene calls are TRBV2 and TRBJ2-1; D is undetermined. This CDR3 is built from 12 residues. V lost 10 bases to trimming and J lost 6 bases, with 13 bases between them. Per germline, CDR1 SNHLY and CDR2 FYNNEI. The CDR3 protein is CATQGVGNEQFF. The CDR3 bases are TGTGCCACCCAAGGAGTCGGCAATGAGCAGTTCTTC.

The CDR3 loop reads CASSSSSEKGYTF. CDR3 nucleotides: TGTGCCAGCAGTTCGTCTTCAGAAAAGGGCTACACCTTC. This rearrangement joins TRBV6-6 to TRBJ1-2, with D unclear. The CDR3 has 13 residues. Germline lookup yields CDR1 MNHNY and CDR2 SVGAGI (reference sequence). Trimming pared 4 bases from V and 8 bases from J, leaving 14 bases between.

The chain combines TRBV29-1 with TRBJ2-3, with D possibly being TRBD1 or TRBD2 (5 bases each). V gave up 7 bases and J gave up 4 bases, with 18 bases separating them. CDR3 length: 14 residues. The germline gives CDR1 SQVTM, CDR2 ANQGSEA. CDR3 protein: CSAKREMGADTQYF. For the CDR3, the DNA is TGCAGCGCCAAACGCGAGATGGGGGCAGATACGCAGTATTTT.

The chain has TRBV6-1 and TRBJ1-1; no definite D call. The germline V and J ends were trimmed by 6 bases and 1 base, with 6 bases remaining between them. The CDR3 spans 12 residues. Germline loops: CDR1 MNHNS, CDR2 SASEGT. CDR3 sequence: CASSRTNTEAFF. CDR3 in DNA: TGTGCCAGCAGCCGCACGAACACTGAAGCTTTCTTT.

This clone was found a few times. The identical CDR3 is also encoded by other nucleotide sequences in the sample. The rearrangement uses TRBV19 and TRBJ2-7; D call uncertain. This CDR3 comprises 13 residues. Germline V gives CDR1 LNHDA, CDR2 SQIVND (reference sequence). Between the trimmed V and J ends, which lost 1 base and 2 bases, there was a span of 6 bases. In nucleotides, the CDR3 is TGTGCCAGTAGTATAGTTGGCGCCTACGAGCAGTACTTC. This sequence encodes CASSIVGAYEQYF.

The rearrangement uses TRBV9 and TRBJ2-7; 15 nucleotides align to TRBD2. This CDR3 is built from 18 residues. V was clipped by 4 bases and J by 4 bases; unmatched bases: 12. CDR1 and CDR2 from the germline V gene are SGDLS and YYNGEE. As DNA, the CDR3 is TGTGCCAGCAGCCCCCAAACCGGGACTAGCGGGAGGAGGTACGAGCAGTACTTC. Its protein is CASSPQTGTSGRRYEQYF.

In DNA form, the CDR3 reads TGTGCCATCAGCCCCCGACAGACCTCCTACGAGCAGTACTTC. This encodes CAISPRQTSYEQYF. V gene TRBV10-3 combines with J gene TRBJ2-7, with a tentative D call TRBD1 (5 bases). The CDR3 contains 14 residues. Germline V gives CDR1 ENHRY, CDR2 SYGVKD. Trimming stripped 6 bases from V and 0 bases from J, with 12 bases between.

V gene TRBV5-6 combines with J gene TRBJ1-1; 7 bases agree with TRBD1. CDR1 is SGHDT, CDR2 YYEEEE, per germline. The ends lost 4 bases at V and 1 base at J; junction bases unmatched: 7. This CDR3 contains 15 residues. CDR3 region: CASSPIRTGNTEAFF. In nucleotides, the CDR3 is TGTGCCAGCAGCCCCATAAGGACAGGGAACACTGAAGCTTTCTTT.

The gene calls are TRBV7-8 and TRBJ2-2, with D uncertain. In germline, CDR1 is SGHVS, CDR2 FQNEAQ. Trimming removed 3 bases at V and 2 bases at J, with 16 bases between. The CDR3 spans 17 residues. CDR3 coding DNA: TGTGCCAGCAGCTTTCTAGGTCACAGCGATAACACCGGGGAGCTGTTTTTT. Translating gives CASSFLGHSDNTGELFF. Filled out from reference TRBV7-8 and TRBJ2-2, the complete variable domain reads GAGVSQSPRYKVAKRGQDVALRCDPISGHVSLFWYQQALGQGPEFLTYFQNEAQLDKSGLPSDRFFAERPEGSVSTLKIQRTQQEDSAVYLCASSFLGHSDNTGELFFGEGSRLTVL.

This clone was recorded only once. Other nucleotide sequences from this sample produce the same CDR3. This chain joins TRBV6-1 and TRBJ1-2; D is unclear. This CDR3 region has 14 residues. V was clipped by 3 bases and J by 2 bases, with 10 bases between them. The V gene's germline CDR1 is MNHNS and CDR2 SASEGT. The CDR3, as DNA: TGTGCCAGCAGTGAGACCGGTGGGAACTATGGCTACACCTTC. Translating gives CASSETGGNYGYTF.

The chain links TRBV19 to TRBJ2-7; maybe TRBD1 (6 bases). Germline values: CDR1 LNHDA, CDR2 SQIVND (reference sequence). This CDR3 spans 13 amino acids. Trimming removed 3 bases from V and 7 bases from J, with 13 bases in between. The CDR3 bases are TGTGCCAGTAGTATGAACAGGGAGAGGGAGCAGTACTTC. Encoded protein: CASSMNREREQYF.

This sequence joins TRBV5-6 and TRBJ1-3; weak D call: TRBD1 (5 bases). This CDR3 comprises 14 residues. Germline CDR1 reads SGHDT; CDR2 reads YYEEEE. V lost 5 bases to trimming and J lost 10 bases, with 19 bases between them. The CDR3 DNA follows: TGTGCCAGCAGGAGAATCAGGGTCCCCTATACCATATATTTT. It specifies CASRRIRVPYTIYF. The variable domain in full, completed from reference TRBV5-6 and TRBJ1-3, reads DAGVTQSPTHLIKTRGQQVTLRCSPKSGHDTVSWYQQALGQGPQFIFQYYEEEERQRGNFPDRFSGHQFPNYSSELNVNALLLGDSALYLCASRRIRVPYTIYFGEGSWLTVV.

The chain links TRBV4-1 to TRBJ1-6; D unresolved. CDR1 MGHRA and CDR2 YSYEKL come from the germline V gene. V lost 0 bases, J lost 3 bases, and 3 bases lay in between. CDR3 length: 14 residues. The CDR3 nucleotides read TGCGCCAGCAGCCAAGAAAGCTATAATTCACCCCTCCACTTT. This codes for CASSQESYNSPLHF.